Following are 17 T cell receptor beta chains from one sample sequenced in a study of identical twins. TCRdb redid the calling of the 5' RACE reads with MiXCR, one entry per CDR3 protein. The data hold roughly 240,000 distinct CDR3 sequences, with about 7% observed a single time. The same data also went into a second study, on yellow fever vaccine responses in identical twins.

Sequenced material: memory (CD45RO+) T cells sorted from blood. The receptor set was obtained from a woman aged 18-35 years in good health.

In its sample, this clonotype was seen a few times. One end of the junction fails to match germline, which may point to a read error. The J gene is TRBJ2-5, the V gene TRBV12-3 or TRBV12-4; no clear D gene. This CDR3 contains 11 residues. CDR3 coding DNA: TGTGCCAGCAGCCCACAAGAGATCCAGTACTTC. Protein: CASSPQEIQYF.

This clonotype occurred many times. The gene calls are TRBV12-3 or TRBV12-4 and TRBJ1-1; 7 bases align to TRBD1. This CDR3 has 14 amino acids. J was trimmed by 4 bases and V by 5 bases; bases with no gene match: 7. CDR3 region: CASSLRQGSTEAFF. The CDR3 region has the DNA TGTGCCAGCAGTCTCCGACAGGGAAGCACTGAAGCTTTCTTT.

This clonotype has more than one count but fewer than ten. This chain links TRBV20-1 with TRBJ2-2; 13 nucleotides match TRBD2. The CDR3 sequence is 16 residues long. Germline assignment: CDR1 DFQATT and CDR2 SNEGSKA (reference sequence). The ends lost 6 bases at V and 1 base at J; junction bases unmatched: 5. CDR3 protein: CSARTSGGGNTGELFF. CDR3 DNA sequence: TGCAGTGCCCGGACTAGCGGGGGCGGGAACACCGGGGAGCTGTTTTTT.

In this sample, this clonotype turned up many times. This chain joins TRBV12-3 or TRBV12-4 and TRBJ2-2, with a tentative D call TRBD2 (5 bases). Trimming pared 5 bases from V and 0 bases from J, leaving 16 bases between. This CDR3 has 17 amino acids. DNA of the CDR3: TGTGCCAGCAGTCAAGGACTCGAATCATCGAACACCGGGGAGCTGTTTTTT. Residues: CASSQGLESSNTGELFF.

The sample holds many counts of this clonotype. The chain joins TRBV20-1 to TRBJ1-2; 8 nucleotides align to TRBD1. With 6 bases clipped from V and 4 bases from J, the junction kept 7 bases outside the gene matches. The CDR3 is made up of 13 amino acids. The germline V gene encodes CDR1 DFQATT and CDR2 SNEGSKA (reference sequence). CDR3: CSADRGRGYGYTF. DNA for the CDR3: TGCAGTGCCGACAGGGGCAGAGGCTATGGCTACACCTTC.

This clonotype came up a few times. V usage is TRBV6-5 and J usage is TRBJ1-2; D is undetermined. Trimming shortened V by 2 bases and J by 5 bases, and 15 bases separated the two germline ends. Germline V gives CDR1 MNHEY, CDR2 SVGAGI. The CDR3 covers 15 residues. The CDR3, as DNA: TGTGCCAGCAGTTACAAAGGTTTTGGACCTTATGGCTACACCTTC. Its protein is CASSYKGFGPYGYTF.

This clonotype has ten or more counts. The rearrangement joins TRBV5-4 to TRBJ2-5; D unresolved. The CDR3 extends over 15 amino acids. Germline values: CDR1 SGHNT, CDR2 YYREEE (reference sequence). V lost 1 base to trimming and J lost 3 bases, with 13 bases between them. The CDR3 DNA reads TGTGCCAGCAGCTTGACGGGCAGATCGGAAGAGACCCAGTACTTC. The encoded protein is CASSLTGRSEETQYF.

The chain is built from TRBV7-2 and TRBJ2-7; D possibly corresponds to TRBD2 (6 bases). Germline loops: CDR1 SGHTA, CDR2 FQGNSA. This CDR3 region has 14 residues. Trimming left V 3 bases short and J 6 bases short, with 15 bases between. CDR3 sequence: CASSFGGAGSEQYV. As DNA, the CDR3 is TGTGCCAGCAGCTTCGGAGGAGCGGGCAGCGAGCAGTACGTC.

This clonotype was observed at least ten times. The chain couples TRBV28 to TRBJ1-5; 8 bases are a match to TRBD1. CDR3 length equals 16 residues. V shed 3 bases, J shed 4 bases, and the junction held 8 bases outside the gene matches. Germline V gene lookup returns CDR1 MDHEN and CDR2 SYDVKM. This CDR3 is CASSLELRGLNQPQHF. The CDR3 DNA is TGTGCCAGCAGTTTGGAACTCAGGGGGCTGAATCAGCCCCAGCATTTT.

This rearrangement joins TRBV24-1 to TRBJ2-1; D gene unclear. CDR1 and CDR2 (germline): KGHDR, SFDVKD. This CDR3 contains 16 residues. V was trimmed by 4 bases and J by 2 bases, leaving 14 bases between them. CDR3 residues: CATSEATADAYNEQFF. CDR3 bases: TGTGCCACCAGTGAGGCCACGGCGGACGCCTACAATGAGCAGTTCTTC.

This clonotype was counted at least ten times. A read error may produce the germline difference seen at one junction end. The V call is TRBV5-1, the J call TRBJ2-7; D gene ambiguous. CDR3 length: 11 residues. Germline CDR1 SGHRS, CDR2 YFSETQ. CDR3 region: CASSSGYEQYF. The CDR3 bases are TGTGCCAGCAGCTCTGGCTACGAGCAGTACTTC. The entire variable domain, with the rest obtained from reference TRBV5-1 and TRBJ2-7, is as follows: KAGVTQTPRYLIKTRGQQVTLSCSPISGHRSVSWYQQTPGQGLQFLFEYFSETQRNKGNFPGRFSGRQFSNSRSEMNVSTLELGDSALYLCASSSGYEQYFGPGTRLTVT.

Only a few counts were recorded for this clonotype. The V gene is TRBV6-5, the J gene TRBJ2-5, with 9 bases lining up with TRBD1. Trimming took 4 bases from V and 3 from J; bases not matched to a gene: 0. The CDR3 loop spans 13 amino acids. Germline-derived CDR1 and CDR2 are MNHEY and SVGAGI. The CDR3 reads CASSWTGEETQYF. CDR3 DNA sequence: TGTGCCAGCAGTTGGACAGGGGAAGAGACCCAGTACTTC.

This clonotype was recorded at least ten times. The CDR3 DNA follows: TGTGCCAGCAGCAAAGGAGGGCAGGGGGGCACAGATACGCAGTATTTT. Its translation is CASSKGGQGGTDTQYF. V and J are TRBV7-9 and TRBJ2-3, with a tentative D call TRBD1 (7 bases). CDR3 length: 16 amino acids. Germline V gives CDR1 SEHNR, CDR2 FQNEAQ (reference sequence). Trimming pared 5 bases from V and 1 base from J, leaving 16 bases between.

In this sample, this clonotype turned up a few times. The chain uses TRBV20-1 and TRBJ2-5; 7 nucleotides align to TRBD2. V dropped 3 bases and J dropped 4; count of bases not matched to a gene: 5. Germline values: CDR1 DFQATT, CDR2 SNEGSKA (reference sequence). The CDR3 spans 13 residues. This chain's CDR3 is CSARAGVGETQYF. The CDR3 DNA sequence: TGCAGTGCTAGGGCGGGAGTTGGAGAGACCCAGTACTTC.

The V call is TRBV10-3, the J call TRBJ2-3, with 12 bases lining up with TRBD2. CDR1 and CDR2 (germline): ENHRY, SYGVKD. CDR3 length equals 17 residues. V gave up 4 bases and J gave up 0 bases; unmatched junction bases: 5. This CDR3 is CAISGLAGARSTDTQYF. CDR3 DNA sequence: TGTGCCATCAGTGGACTAGCGGGGGCCCGGAGCACAGATACGCAGTATTTT.

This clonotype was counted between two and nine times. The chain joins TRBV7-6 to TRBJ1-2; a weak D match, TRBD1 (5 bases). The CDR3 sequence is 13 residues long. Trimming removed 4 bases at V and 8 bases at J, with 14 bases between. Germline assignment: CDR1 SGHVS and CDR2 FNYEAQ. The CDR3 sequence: CASSYRRTGGYTF. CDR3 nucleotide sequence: TGTGCCAGCAGCTACAGGCGTACCGGAGGCTACACCTTC. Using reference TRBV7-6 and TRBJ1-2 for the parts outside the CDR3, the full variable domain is GAGVSQSPRYKVTKRGQDVALRCDPISGHVSLYWYRQALGQGPEFLTYFNYEAQQDKSGLPNDRFSAERPEGSISTLTIQRTEQRDSAMYRCASSYRRTGGYTFGSGTRLTVV.

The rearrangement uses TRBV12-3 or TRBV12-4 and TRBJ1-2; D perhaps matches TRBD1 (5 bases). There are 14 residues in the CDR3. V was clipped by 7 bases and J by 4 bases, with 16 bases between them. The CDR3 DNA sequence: TGTGCCAGCAATAAAGCGGGGCGAGGCTATGGCTACACCTTC. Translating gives CASNKAGRGYGYTF.